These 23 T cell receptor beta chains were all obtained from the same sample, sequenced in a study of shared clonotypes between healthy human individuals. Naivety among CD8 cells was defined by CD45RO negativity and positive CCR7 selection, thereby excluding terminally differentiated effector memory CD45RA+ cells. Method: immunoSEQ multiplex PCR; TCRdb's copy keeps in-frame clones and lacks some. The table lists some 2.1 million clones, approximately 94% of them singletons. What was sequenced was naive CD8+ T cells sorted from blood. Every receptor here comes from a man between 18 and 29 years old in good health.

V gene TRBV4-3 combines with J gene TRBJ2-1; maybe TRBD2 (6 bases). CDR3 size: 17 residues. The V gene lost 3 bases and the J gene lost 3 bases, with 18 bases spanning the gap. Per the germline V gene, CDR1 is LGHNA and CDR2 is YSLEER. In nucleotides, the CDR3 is TGCGCCAGCAGCCAGTTCGGGCCGGGAGCCCTCTACAATGAGCAGTTCTTC. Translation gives CASSQFGPGALYNEQFF.

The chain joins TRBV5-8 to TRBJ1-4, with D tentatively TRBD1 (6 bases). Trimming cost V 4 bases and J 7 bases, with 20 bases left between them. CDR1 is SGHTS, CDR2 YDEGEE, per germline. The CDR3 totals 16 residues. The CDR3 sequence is CASSMPGTRFREKLFF. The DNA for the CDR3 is TGTGCCAGCAGCATGCCCGGGACACGATTTCGTGAAAAACTGTTTTTT.

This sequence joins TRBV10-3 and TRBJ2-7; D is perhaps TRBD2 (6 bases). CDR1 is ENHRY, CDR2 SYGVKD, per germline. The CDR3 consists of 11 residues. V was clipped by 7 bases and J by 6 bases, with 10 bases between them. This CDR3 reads CAITRGSEQYF. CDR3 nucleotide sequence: TGTGCCATCACACGGGGGAGCGAGCAGTACTTC.

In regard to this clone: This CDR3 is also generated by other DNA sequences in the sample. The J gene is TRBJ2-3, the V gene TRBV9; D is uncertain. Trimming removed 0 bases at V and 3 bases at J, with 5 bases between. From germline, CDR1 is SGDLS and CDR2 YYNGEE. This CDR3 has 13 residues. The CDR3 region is CASSVEVTDTQYF. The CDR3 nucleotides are TGTGCCAGCAGCGTAGAAGTAACAGATACGCAGTATTTT.

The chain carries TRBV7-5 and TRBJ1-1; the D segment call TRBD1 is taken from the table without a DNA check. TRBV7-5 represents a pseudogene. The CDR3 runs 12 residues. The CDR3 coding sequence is TGTGCCAGAAGCACAGGACAGGCCGCAGCTTTCTTT. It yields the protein CARSTGQAAAFF.

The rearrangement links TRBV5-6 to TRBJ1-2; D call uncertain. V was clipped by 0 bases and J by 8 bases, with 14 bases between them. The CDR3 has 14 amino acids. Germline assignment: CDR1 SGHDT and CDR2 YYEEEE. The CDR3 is CASSLGTGLIGYTF. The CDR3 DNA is TGTGCCAGCAGCTTGGGAACCGGGTTAATAGGCTACACCTTC. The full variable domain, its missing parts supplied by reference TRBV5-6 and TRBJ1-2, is DAGVTQSPTHLIKTRGQQVTLRCSPKSGHDTVSWYQQALGQGPQFIFQYYEEEERQRGNFPDRFSGHQFPNYSSELNVNALLLGDSALYLCASSLGTGLIGYTFGSGTRLTVV.

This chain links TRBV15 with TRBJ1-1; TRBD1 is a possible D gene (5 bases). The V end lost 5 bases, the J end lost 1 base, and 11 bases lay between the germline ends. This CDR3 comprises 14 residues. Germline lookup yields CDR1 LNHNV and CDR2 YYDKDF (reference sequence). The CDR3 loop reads CATSVGPSNTEAFF. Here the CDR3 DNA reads TGTGCCACCAGCGTGGGACCTTCGAACACTGAAGCTTTCTTT.

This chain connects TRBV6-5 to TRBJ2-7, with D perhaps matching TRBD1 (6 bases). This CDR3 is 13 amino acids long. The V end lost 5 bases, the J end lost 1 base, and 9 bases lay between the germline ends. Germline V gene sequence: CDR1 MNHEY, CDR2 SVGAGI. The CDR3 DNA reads TGTGCCAGCAGTGAGGACAGTTCCTACGAGCAGTACTTC. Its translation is CASSEDSSYEQYF.

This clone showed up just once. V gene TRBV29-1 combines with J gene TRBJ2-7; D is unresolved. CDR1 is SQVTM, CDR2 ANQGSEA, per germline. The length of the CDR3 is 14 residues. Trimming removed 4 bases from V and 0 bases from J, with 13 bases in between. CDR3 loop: CSVGKASSSYEQYF. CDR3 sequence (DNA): TGCAGCGTTGGTAAGGCGTCGAGCTCCTACGAGCAGTACTTC.

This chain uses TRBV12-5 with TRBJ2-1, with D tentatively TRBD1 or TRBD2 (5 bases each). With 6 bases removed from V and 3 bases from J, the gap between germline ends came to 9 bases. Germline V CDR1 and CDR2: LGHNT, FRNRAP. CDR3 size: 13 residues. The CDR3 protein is CASGRGGYNEQFF. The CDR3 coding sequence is TGTGCTAGTGGGAGGGGTGGCTACAATGAGCAGTTCTTC.

This chain's CDR3 is CSVVLAGRYNEQFF. The CDR3 DNA reads as TGCAGCGTTGTCCTAGCGGGGCGGTACAATGAGCAGTTCTTC. The genes are TRBV29-1 and TRBJ2-1, with TRBD2 identical over 9 bases. There are 14 residues in the CDR3. The ends lost 4 bases at V and 4 bases at J; junction bases unmatched: 5. Per the germline V gene, CDR1 is SQVTM and CDR2 is ANQGSEA.

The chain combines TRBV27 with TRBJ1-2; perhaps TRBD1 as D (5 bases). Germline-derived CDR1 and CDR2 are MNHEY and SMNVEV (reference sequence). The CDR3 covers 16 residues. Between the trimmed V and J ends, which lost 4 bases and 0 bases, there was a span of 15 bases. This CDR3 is CASSSFLTDPNYGYTF. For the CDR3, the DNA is TGTGCCAGCAGTTCTTTCTTGACAGACCCTAACTATGGCTACACCTTC.

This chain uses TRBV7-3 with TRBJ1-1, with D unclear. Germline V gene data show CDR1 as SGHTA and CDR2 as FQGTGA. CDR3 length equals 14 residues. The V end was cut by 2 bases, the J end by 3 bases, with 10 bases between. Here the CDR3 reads CASSLRVGDTEAFF. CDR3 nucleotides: TGTGCCAGCAGCTTACGCGTGGGAGACACTGAAGCTTTCTTT.

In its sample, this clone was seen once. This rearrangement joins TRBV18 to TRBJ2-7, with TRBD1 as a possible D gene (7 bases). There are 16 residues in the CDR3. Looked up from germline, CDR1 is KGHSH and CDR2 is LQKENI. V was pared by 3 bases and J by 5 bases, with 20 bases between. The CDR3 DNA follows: TGTGCCAGCTCACCCATCGACAGGGAGGTAGTTCACGAGCAGTACTTC. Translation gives CASSPIDREVVHEQYF.

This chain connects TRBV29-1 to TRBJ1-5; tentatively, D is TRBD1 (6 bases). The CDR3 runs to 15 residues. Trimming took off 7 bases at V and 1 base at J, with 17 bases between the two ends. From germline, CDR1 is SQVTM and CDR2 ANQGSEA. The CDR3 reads CSARPTGQSNQPQHF. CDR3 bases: TGCAGCGCCCGACCGACAGGACAAAGCAATCAGCCCCAGCATTTT.

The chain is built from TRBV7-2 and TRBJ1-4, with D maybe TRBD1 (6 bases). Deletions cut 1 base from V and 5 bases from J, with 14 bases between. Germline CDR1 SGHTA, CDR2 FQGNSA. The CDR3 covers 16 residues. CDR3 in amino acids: CASSLVPGALNEKLFF. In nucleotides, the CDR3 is TGTGCCAGCAGCTTAGTCCCGGGGGCGTTAAATGAAAAACTGTTTTTT.

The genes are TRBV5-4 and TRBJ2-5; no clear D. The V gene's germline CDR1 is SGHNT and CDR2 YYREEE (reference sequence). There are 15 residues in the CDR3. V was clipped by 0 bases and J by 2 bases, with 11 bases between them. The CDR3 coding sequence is TGTGCCAGCAGCTTGGGGTATGGCCTACAAGAGACCCAGTACTTC. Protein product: CASSLGYGLQETQYF.

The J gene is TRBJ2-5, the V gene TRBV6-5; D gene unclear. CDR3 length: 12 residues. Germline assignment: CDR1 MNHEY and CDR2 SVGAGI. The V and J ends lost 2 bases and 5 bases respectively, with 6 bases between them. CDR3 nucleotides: TGTGCCAGCAGTTACAAGTATGAGACCCAGTACTTC. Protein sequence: CASSYKYETQYF.

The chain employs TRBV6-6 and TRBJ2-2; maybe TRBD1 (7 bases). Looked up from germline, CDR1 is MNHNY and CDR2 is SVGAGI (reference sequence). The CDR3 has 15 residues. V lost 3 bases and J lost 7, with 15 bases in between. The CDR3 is CASSYEEGAIGELFF. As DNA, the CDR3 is TGTGCCAGCAGTTATGAGGAGGGGGCTATCGGGGAGCTGTTTTTT.

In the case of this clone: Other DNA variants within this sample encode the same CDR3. CDR3 coding DNA: TGTGCCAGCAGCTTTGGGTCCTACGAGCAGTACTTC. Residues: CASSFGSYEQYF. The chain combines TRBV7-9 with TRBJ2-7; D gene uncertain. Trimming stripped 3 bases from V and 1 base from J, with 4 bases between. The CDR3 extends over 12 amino acids. The germline V gene has CDR1 SEHNR and CDR2 FQNEAQ (reference sequence). The full variable domain, completed using reference TRBV7-9 and TRBJ2-7, is DTGVSQNPRHKITKRGQNVTFRCDPISEHNRLYWYRQTLGQGPEFLTYFQNEAQLEKSRLLSDRFSAERPKGSFSTLEIQRTEQGDSAMYLCASSFGSYEQYFGPGTRLTVT.

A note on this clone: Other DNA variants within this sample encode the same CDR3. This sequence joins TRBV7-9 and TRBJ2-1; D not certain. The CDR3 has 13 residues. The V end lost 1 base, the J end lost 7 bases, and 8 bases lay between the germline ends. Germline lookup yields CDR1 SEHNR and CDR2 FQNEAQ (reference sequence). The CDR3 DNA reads TGTGCCAGCAGCTTAGGTGTGCAGAATGAGCAGTTCTTC. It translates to CASSLGVQNEQFF.

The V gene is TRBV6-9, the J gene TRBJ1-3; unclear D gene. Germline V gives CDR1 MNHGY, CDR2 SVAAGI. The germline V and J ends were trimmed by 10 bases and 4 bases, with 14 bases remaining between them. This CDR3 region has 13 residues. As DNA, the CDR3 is TGTGCCAACCCCATGGGGAAGGGAAACACCATATATTTT. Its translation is CANPMGKGNTIYF.

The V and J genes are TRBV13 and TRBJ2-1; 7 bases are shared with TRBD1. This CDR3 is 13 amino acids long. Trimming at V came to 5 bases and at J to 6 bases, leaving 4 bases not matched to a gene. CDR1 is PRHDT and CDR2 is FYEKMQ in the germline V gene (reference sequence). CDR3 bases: TGTGCCAGCAGCCCAGACAGGGCCAATGAGCAGTTCTTC. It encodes CASSPDRANEQFF.